This T cell receptor (beta chain) derives from a study of T cell responses to AZD1222 COVID-19 vaccine. Looking at the study overall: Combined were second doses at about 4 or about 12 weeks.

Profiled with immunoSEQ multiplex PCR; TCRdb holds only in-frame clones, not every one. The sample carries around 100,000 clones, about nine tenths recorded once. The receptor comes from an adult in good health. This material consisted of peripheral blood, taken on day 0 of AZD1222 vaccination.

This CDR3 is CASSSSGGIPLAGNYNEQFF. The CDR3 DNA reads TGTGCCAGCAGCTCTTCAGGGGGCATCCCACTAGCGGGAAACTACAATGAGCAGTTCTTC. The chain combines TRBV5-4 with TRBJ2-1, with 10 bases fitting TRBD2. The CDR3 sequence is 20 residues long. The trim removed 3 bases at V and 3 bases at J, leaving 18 bases unmatched. CDR1 is SGHNT, CDR2 YYREEE, per germline (reference sequence).